Each of the 13 T cell receptor beta chains below was sequenced from the same sample in a study of response to subunit inactivated influenza vaccine. TCRdb independently ran MiXCR on the RT-PCR reads; one entry per CDR3 protein. The table shows about half a million distinct CDR3 sequences, with 9.5% to 13% occurring only once. This specimen was PBMCs from blood, taken roughly 48 days after vaccination. The receptor set was obtained from a man aged 45-65 years who received an inactivated influenza vaccine.

A few counts support this clonotype. The chain has TRBV18 and TRBJ2-2; D unclear. CDR1 KGHSH and CDR2 LQKENI come from the germline V gene. V was clipped by 2 bases and J by 5 bases, with 6 bases between them. The CDR3 runs to 13 residues. As DNA, the CDR3 is TGTGCCAGCTCACCAATCCAAACCGGGGAGCTGTTTTTT. Protein sequence: CASSPIQTGELFF.

The table lists this clonotype with a few counts. The chain links TRBV28 to TRBJ2-5, with TRBD1 matching over 8 bases. The junction had 14 bases not matched to a gene; V was cut back by 3 bases and J by 5 bases. This CDR3 is built from 17 residues. Looked up from germline, CDR1 is MDHEN and CDR2 is SYDVKM. CDR3 residues: CASSFPTPGQGDETQYF. Here the CDR3 DNA reads TGTGCCAGCAGTTTCCCAACACCTGGACAGGGTGACGAGACCCAGTACTTC.

This chain joins TRBV5-6 and TRBJ2-1, with D hard to call. The ends were cut back, 3 bases at V and 8 bases at J, with 9 bases in the middle. The CDR3 loop spans 12 amino acids. Germline CDR1 is SGHDT and CDR2 is YYEEEE. CDR3: CASSSVAHEQFF. CDR3 sequence (DNA): TGTGCCAGCAGCTCGGTTGCCCATGAGCAGTTCTTC.

The chain uses TRBV7-9 and TRBJ1-4; D gene unclear. The CDR3 totals 13 residues. In germline, CDR1 is SEHNR, CDR2 FQNEAQ (reference sequence). Trimming left V 1 base short and J 12 bases short, with 12 bases between. CDR3 sequence reads: CASSLGGSAELFF. The CDR3 bases are TGTGCCAGCAGCTTAGGTGGGTCTGCCGAACTGTTTTTT.

V usage is TRBV20-1 and J usage is TRBJ2-3, with D unclear. This CDR3 has 13 residues. V shed 4 bases and J shed 7 bases, with 15 bases lying between them. CDR1 is DFQATT, CDR2 SNEGSKA, per germline (reference sequence). The CDR3 DNA is TGCAGTGCTATTACGACCCTACGAAATACGCAGTATTTT. Translating gives CSAITTLRNTQYF.

This clonotype was observed many times. This chain connects TRBV12-3 or TRBV12-4 to TRBJ1-4; TRBD1 matches 8 bases. The V segment lost 6 bases and the J segment 10 bases; nucleotides outside the gene matches: 10. The CDR3 covers 14 residues. The CDR3 spells CASRQQGDRGKLFF. CDR3 DNA: TGTGCCAGCAGACAACAGGGGGATAGAGGAAAACTGTTTTTT.

This chain links TRBV6-2 or TRBV6-3 with TRBJ2-5, with 11 bases that match TRBD2. This CDR3 contains 16 residues. Germline CDR1 MNHEY, CDR2 SVGEGT. After removal of 5 bases from V and 5 bases from J, the junction contained 10 bases not matched to a gene. The CDR3, as DNA: TGTGCCAGCAGTCAACTAGCGGGGGCCTACCGGGAGACCCAGTACTTC. Its translation is CASSQLAGAYRETQYF.

This clonotype was seen many times. A junction end diverges from the germline sequence, so it may reflect a read error. The genes are TRBV5-1 and TRBJ2-3; no clear D. This CDR3 comprises 14 residues. The germline V gene encodes CDR1 SGHRS and CDR2 YFSETQ. CDR3 nucleotide sequence: TGTGCCAGCAGTTTAGGTCAAGGTGGAGATACGCAGTATTTT. Translating it yields CASSLGQGGDTQYF.

This clonotype has at least ten counts. The V and J genes are TRBV5-1 and TRBJ1-1; D uncertain. CDR1 and CDR2 (germline): SGHRS, YFSETQ. V was cut by 10 bases and J by 4 bases, with 17 bases left in between. The CDR3 consists of 13 residues. CDR3 residues: CASKRAFGTEAFF. The CDR3 DNA is TGCGCCTCCAAGCGGGCTTTCGGCACTGAAGCTTTCTTT.

This rearrangement joins TRBV4-3 to TRBJ2-6; D tentatively fits TRBD1 or TRBD2 (5 bases each). Between the trimmed V and J ends, which lost 0 bases and 0 bases, there was a span of 18 bases. The CDR3 has 20 residues. CDR1 and CDR2 from the germline V gene are LGHNA and YSLEER. The CDR3 nucleotides read TGCGCCAGCAGCCAAGATTACGAGGGGCCTTCCAGCTCTGGGGCCAACGTCCTGACTTTC. It is translated as CASSQDYEGPSSSGANVLTF.

This clonotype was observed at least ten times. The chain couples TRBV12-3 or TRBV12-4 to TRBJ2-3; TRBD1 matches at 9 bases. The ends lost 5 bases at V and 3 bases at J; junction bases unmatched: 9. CDR3 length equals 16 residues. Written as DNA, the CDR3 is TGTGCCAGCAGTCCTCCGGGGGACAGGGCAACAGATACGCAGTATTTT. Amino acid sequence: CASSPPGDRATDTQYF.

This clonotype was seen at least ten times. This sequence joins TRBV29-1 and TRBJ2-3; D gene unclear. Trimming pared 5 bases from V and 2 bases from J, leaving 11 bases between. CDR3 length equals 13 residues. CDR1 is SQVTM, CDR2 ANQGSEA, per germline. CDR3: CSVSGRYTDTQYF. The CDR3 DNA reads TGCAGCGTTTCCGGGCGGTACACAGATACGCAGTATTTT.

Only a few counts were recorded for this clonotype. The chain links TRBV5-1 to TRBJ2-2; TRBD1 aligns across 11 bases. The CDR3 totals 15 residues. From germline, CDR1 is SGHRS and CDR2 YFSETQ. Unmatched junction bases numbered 7, after V lost 5 bases and J lost 7 bases. The CDR3 nucleotides are TGCGCCAGCAGTTGGACAGGGGGCGACGGCGGGGAGCTGTTTTTT. This translates into CASSWTGGDGGELFF.